This is a list of T cell receptor beta chains from one sample in a study of CD8 T cells in Susac syndrome. A single record per CDR3 protein comes from TCRdb applying MiXCR to the immunoSEQ multiplex PCR reads. The sample lists about 200,000 distinct CDR3 sequences, 90% to 95% occurring once. Sequencing was done on a sample of CD4+ T cells from PBMCs. The source is a human donor with multiple sclerosis. Both conserved end residues are part of each CDR3. The D gene is left open where the match is weak. Clone size, where shown, is once, few, many, or a class for clones that have expanded.

V gene,J gene,clone size,D gene,CDR3 DNA,CDR3 protein
TRBV23-1,TRBJ1-2,once,TRBD1,TGCGCCAGCAGCTGGACAGGGAGGGGCTACACCTTC,CASSWTGRGYTF
TRBV15,TRBJ1-1,NA,TRBD1,TGTGCCACCAGCAGAGGACAGGGGAGGACTGAAGCTTTCTTT,CATSRGQGRTEAFF
TRBV3-1,TRBJ2-2,NA,TRBD1,TGTGCCAGCAGCCCCGGGACAGGGGGTAACGGGGAGCTGTTTTTT,CASSPGTGGNGELFF
TRBV2,TRBJ2-3,NA,NA,TGTGCCAGCAGAGGAGTGACAGATACGCAGTATTTT,CASRGVTDTQYF
TRBV30,TRBJ1-4,NA,NA,TGTGCCTTTAAGGTGGCAACTAATGAAAAACTGTTTTTT,CAFKVATNEKLFF
TRBV7-3,TRBJ2-1,NA,TRBD2,TGTGCCAGCAGCTCCACTAGCGGGGGGAACAATGAGCAGTTCTTC,CASSSTSGGNNEQFF
TRBV11-3,TRBJ2-1,NA,NA,TGTGCCAGCAGCTTAGTCCTAGCTAGCCCGGTCAACAATGAGCAGTTCTTC,CASSLVLASPVNNEQFF
TRBV12-3/TRBV12-4,TRBJ1-5,NA,NA,TGTGCCAGCAGACAGGGAATGCAGCCCCAGCATTTT,CASRQGMQPQHF
TRBV20-1,TRBJ2-7,NA,NA,TGCAGTGCTCAAGATAGGGTCGAGCAGTACTTC,CSAQDRVEQYF
TRBV30,TRBJ2-1,NA,NA,TGTGCCTGGGACCACTACAATGAGCAGTTCTTC,CAWDHYNEQFF
TRBV18,TRBJ2-7,NA,NA,TGTGCCAGCTCACCACTTAGTCACGGCGAGCAGTACTTC,CASSPLSHGEQYF
TRBV30,TRBJ1-1,NA,NA,TGTGCCTGGAGTCCCCGTATAGAAGCTTTCTTT,CAWSPRIEAFF
TRBV7-2,TRBJ2-7,NA,NA,TGTGCCAGCAGCTTCCTCGGGGCGGGGAGCTACGAGCAGTACTTC,CASSFLGAGSYEQYF
TRBV6-6,TRBJ1-6,NA,NA,TGTGCCAGCAGGGACACAGGGATAGAGTCACCCCTCCACTTT,CASRDTGIESPLHF
TRBV20-1,TRBJ2-3,NA,NA,TGCAGTGCTCGATGGGGACCCACAGATACGCAGTATTTT,CSARWGPTDTQYF
TRBV20-1,TRBJ2-6,once,NA,TGCAGTGCTAGAGCGGGCTCTGGGGCCAACGTCCTGACTTTC,CSARAGSGANVLTF
TRBV18,TRBJ2-7,NA,NA,TGTGCCAGCTCACCATCTCGTGACTCCTACGAGCAGTACTTC,CASSPSRDSYEQYF
TRBV27,TRBJ1-2,NA,NA,TGTGCCAGCAGCCACTATCAGGGTCAGGGAAACTATGGCTACACCTTC,CASSHYQGQGNYGYTF
TRBV3-1,TRBJ2-5,NA,NA,TGTGCCAGCAGCCTCATTGCGCAGGGGACCGGCCAGTACTTC,CASSLIAQGTGQYF
TRBV29-1,TRBJ1-2,NA,TRBD1,TGCAGCGTTCTCACAGGGGGCTATGGCTACACCTTC,CSVLTGGYGYTF
TRBV2,TRBJ2-3,NA,TRBD2,TGTGCCAGCAGGGGGGGGACTAGCGGGAGGGTGGCAGATACGCAGTATTTT,CASRGGTSGRVADTQYF
TRBV29-1,TRBJ1-1,NA,NA,TGCAGCGTCCCCCGGGGGTTAAACACTGAAGCTTTCTTT,CSVPRGLNTEAFF
TRBV2,TRBJ2-3,NA,NA,TGTGCCAGCATGTGGGATAGCCCAGATACGCAGTATTTT,CASMWDSPDTQYF
TRBV20-1,TRBJ2-7,NA,TRBD1,TGCAGTGCTACTCGGACAGGCCAGAGAGGTGAGCAGTACTTC,CSATRTGQRGEQYF
TRBV20-1,TRBJ1-4,NA,NA,TGCAGTGCTACGCTTAGCAGGGGAACTAATGAAAAACTGTTTTTT,CSATLSRGTNEKLFF
TRBV12-5,TRBJ1-5,once,TRBD1,TGTGCTAGTGGCCCGACAGGGACCTATCAGCCCCAGCATTTT,CASGPTGTYQPQHF
TRBV7-2,TRBJ2-1,NA,TRBD1,TGTGCCAGCAGCCCTAGCTGGGACAGGGTCTATGAGCAGTTCTTC,CASSPSWDRVYEQFF
TRBV6-5,TRBJ2-7,once,NA,TGTGCCAGCCGGGGAGCCTCCTACGAGCAGTACTTC,CASRGASYEQYF
TRBV9,TRBJ2-1,once,NA,TGTGCCAGCAGCGTATCCGGGGGGCTGGGGAATGAGCAGTTCTTC,CASSVSGGLGNEQFF
TRBV20-1,TRBJ2-5,NA,NA,TGCAGTGCCACTCTCGGGGTGTCCGGGGGGACCCAGTACTTC,CSATLGVSGGTQYF
TRBV6-6,TRBJ2-5,NA,NA,TGTGCCAGCAGTTACTCGATCCGGGGGCGACGAGAGACCCAGTACTTC,CASSYSIRGRRETQYF
TRBV6-6,TRBJ2-7,NA,NA,TGTGCCAGCAGTTACCTGGCCCCGCAGGTCTACGAGCAGTACTTC,CASSYLAPQVYEQYF
TRBV29-1,TRBJ1-1,NA,NA,TGCAGCGTTCAAGGACAGCAGACAGGAGCTTTCTTT,CSVQGQQTGAFF
TRBV12-3/TRBV12-4,TRBJ1-1,NA,NA,TGTGCCAGCAGTTCCGCCCAAGGCGATGATGAAGCTTTCTTT,CASSSAQGDDEAFF
TRBV3-1,TRBJ1-1,NA,NA,TGTGCCAGCAGCCGTCTGCCTTACACTGAAGCTTTCTTT,CASSRLPYTEAFF
TRBV10-3,TRBJ2-1,once,TRBD2,TGTGCCATTCAGGGACTAGCGGGAGTGGGTGAGCAGTTCTTC,CAIQGLAGVGEQFF
TRBV27,TRBJ2-3,NA,NA,TGTGCCAGCACCGTTACGGGGCTAGCAGGCACAGATACGCAGTATTTT,CASTVTGLAGTDTQYF